The rows below give T cell receptor beta chains drawn from one sample of a study of T cell responses to AZD1222 COVID-19 vaccine. Profiled with immunoSEQ multiplex PCR; TCRdb holds only in-frame clones, not every one. The top ten hold 6.3% of the sample, which has about 130,000 clones, 89% seen once. The source was peripheral blood, collected on day 0 of AZD1222 vaccination. The receptors shown here come from an adult in good health. Each CDR3 is given with its conserved first and last residue. Fields, in order: CDR3 DNA, CDR3 protein, J gene, V gene, clone size, D gene. D genes are given only for firm matches. Size is stated for part of the rows, as once, few or many counts, or as a class when the clone is expanded.

TGTGCCTGCAAACAGGGATTGAACACTGAAGCTTTCTTT CACKQGLNTEAFF TRBJ1-1 TRBV6-5 - -
TGTGCCGCGGGGCGGACAGGGAACATTCAGTACTTC CAAGRTGNIQYF TRBJ2-4 TRBV27 - TRBD1
TGTGCCAGTAGTATATCGGGGGCGGACACCGGGGAGCTGTTTTTT CASSISGADTGELFF TRBJ2-2 TRBV19 - -
TGTGCCAGCAGTGAAGTTCTCTCCGGGCAGGCTTTCTTT CASSEVLSGQAFF TRBJ1-1 TRBV2 - -
TGTGCCAGCACCCCCAAAGAATACACCGGGGAGCTGTTTTTT CASTPKEYTGELFF TRBJ2-2 TRBV6-5 - -
TGCGCCAGCAGCCTTGGTCAGTTCAATCAGCCCCAGCATTTT CASSLGQFNQPQHF TRBJ1-5 TRBV4-1 - -
TGTGCCAGCAGTGAACAGGGACAGGCTGGGACTGAAGCTTTCTTT CASSEQGQAGTEAFF TRBJ1-1 TRBV6-4 - TRBD1
TGTGCCACCAGCAGAGATCGTGAAAACACCATATATTTT CATSRDRENTIYF TRBJ1-3 TRBV15 - -
TGTGCCAGCAGCTTAGGGGCAGCTTTTAGAAATGAGCAGTTCTTC CASSLGAAFRNEQFF TRBJ2-1 TRBV7-2 - -
TGTGCCAGTATTAGCGGGTTCAATCAGCCCCAGCATTTT CASISGFNQPQHF TRBJ1-5 TRBV19 - -
TGTGCCAGCGGAAGCCGACAGGGGTTGGGCAATGAGCAGTTCTTC CASGSRQGLGNEQFF TRBJ2-1 TRBV21-1 - -
TGTGCCAGCAGCTTAGAAGTATCATCCCCCGGCAATGAGCAGTTCTTC CASSLEVSSPGNEQFF TRBJ2-1 TRBV7-2 once -
TGTGCCAGCAGCTTCGGGGGGGTCGCCGGGGAGCTGTTTTTT CASSFGGVAGELFF TRBJ2-2 TRBV7-2 - TRBD2
TGTGCCAGCAGCGTAGGCCTGAAAGACACTGAAGCTTTCTTT CASSVGLKDTEAFF TRBJ1-1 TRBV9 few -
TGCGCCAGCAGCTACACGGAGACCTACGAGCAGTACTTC CASSYTETYEQYF TRBJ2-7 TRBV5-1 - -
TGTGCCATCATGAACGGGACCACTGAAGCTTTCTTT CAIMNGTTEAFF TRBJ1-1 TRBV10-3 - -